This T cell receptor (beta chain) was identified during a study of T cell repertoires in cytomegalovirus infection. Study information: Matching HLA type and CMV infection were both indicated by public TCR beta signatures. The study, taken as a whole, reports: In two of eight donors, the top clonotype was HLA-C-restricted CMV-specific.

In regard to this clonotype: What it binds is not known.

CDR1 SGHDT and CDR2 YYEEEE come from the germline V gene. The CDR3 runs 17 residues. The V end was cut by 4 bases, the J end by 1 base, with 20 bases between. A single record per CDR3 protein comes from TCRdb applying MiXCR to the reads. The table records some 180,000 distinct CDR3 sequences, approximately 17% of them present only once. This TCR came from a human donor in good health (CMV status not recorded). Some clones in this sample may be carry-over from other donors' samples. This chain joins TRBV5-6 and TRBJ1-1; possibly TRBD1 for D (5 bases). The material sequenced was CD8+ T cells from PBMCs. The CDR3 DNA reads TGTGCCAGCAGCCTTTCTACCCAGGGTTCGTGGAACACTGAAGCTTTCTTT. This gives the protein CASSLSTQGSWNTEAFF.